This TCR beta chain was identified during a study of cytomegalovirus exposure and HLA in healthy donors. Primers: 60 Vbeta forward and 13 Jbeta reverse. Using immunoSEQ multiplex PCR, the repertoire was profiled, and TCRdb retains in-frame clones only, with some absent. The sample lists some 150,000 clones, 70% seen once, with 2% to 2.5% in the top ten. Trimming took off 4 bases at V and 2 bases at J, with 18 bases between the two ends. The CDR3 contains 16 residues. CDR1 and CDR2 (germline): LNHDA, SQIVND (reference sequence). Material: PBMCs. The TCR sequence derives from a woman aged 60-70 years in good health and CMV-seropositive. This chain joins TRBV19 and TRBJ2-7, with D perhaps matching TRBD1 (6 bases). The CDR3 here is CASSSPQGNRPYEQYF. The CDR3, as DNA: TGTGCCAGTAGTAGTCCGCAGGGGAATAGGCCCTACGAGCAGTACTTC.